This TCR beta chain is from a study of blood T cells in healthy people across ages. Then a second PCR, running roughly 6 to 12 cycles, was carried out with a sample-barcoded 5' primer and a J-beta primer mix. There were at least 3 million CDR3-containing paired-end reads obtained from each sample. TCRdb passed the 5' RACE reads through MiXCR, listing each CDR3 protein once. Of approximately 1.5 million distinct CDR3 sequences listed, approximately 43% were seen once; the top ten hold 4%. As regards this clonotype: The antigen is not known.

Findings of the study overall: Roughly linearly, TCR beta diversity per million T cells fell as age increased. Bulk PBMC profiling left naive and antigen-experienced comparisons inconclusive. One million T cells yielded diversity estimates that were considered underestimates.

This receptor was taken from a woman younger than 35 in good health. Sequencing was done on a sample of blood.

CDR3 sequence: CASSVLGTTDTQYF. As DNA, the CDR3 is TGTGCCAGCAGCGTATTAGGAACCACAGATACGCAGTATTTT. The chain links TRBV9 to TRBJ2-3; D call uncertain. Germline-derived CDR1 and CDR2 are SGDLS and YYNGEE. The V end lost 1 base, the J end lost 2 bases, and 8 bases lay between the germline ends. The CDR3 is 14 amino acids.